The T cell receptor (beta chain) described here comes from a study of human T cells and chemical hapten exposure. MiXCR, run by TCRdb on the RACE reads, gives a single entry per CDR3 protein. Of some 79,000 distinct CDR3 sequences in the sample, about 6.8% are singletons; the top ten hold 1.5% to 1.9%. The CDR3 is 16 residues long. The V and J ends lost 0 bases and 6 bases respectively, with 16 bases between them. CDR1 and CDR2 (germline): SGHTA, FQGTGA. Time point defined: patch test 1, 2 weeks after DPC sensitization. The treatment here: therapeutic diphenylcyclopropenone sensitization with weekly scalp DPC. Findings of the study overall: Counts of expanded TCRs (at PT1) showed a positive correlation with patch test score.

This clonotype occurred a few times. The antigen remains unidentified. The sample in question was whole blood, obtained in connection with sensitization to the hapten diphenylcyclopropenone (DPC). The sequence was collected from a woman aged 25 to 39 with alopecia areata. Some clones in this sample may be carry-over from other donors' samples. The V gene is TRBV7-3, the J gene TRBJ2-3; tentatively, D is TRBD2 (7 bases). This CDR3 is CASSLTYSGGGDTQYF. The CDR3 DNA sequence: TGTGCCAGCAGCTTAACGTATTCGGGGGGCGGTGATACGCAGTATTTT.